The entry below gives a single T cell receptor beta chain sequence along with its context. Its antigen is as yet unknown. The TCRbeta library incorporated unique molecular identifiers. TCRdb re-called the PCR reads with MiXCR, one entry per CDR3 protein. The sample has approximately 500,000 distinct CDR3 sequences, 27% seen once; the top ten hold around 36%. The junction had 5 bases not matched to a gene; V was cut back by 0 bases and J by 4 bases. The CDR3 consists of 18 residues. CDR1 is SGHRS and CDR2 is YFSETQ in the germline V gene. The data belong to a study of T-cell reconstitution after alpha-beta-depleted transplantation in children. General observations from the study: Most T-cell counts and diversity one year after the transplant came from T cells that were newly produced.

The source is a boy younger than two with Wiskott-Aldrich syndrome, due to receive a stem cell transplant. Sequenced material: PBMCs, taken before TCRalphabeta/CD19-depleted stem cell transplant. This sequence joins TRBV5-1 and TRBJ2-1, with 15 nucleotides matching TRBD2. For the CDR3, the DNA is TGCGCCAGCAGCTTGGGGACTAGCGGGAGGGTGAAATACAATGAGCAGTTCTTC. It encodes CASSLGTSGRVKYNEQFF. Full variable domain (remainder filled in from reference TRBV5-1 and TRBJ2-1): KAGVTQTPRYLIKTRGQQVTLSCSPISGHRSVSWYQQTPGQGLQFLFEYFSETQRNKGNFPGRFSGRQFSNSRSEMNVSTLELGDSALYLCASSLGTSGRVKYNEQFFGPGTRLTVL.